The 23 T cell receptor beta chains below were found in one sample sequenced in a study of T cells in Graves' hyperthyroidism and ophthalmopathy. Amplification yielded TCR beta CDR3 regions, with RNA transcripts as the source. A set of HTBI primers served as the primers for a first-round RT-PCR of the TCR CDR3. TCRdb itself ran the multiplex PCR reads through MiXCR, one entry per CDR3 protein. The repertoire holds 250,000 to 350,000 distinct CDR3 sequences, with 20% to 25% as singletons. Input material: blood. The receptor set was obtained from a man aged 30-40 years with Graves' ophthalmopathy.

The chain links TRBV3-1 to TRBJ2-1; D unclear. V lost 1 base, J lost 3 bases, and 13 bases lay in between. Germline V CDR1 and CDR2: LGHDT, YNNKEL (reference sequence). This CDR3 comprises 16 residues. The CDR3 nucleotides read TGTGCCAGCAGCCAAGGGGTGGTCTTGGGCTACAATGAGCAGTTCTTC. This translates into CASSQGVVLGYNEQFF.

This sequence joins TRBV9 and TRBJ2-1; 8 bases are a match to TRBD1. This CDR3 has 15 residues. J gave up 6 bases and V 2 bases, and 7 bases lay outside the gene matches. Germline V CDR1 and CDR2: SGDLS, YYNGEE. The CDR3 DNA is TGTGCCAGCAGCGTTGGACAGGGCTCCATCAATGAGCAGTTCTTC. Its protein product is CASSVGQGSINEQFF.

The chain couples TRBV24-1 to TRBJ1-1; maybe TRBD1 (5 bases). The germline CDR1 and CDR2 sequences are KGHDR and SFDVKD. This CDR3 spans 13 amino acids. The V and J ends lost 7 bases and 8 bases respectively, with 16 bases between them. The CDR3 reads CATSAGPVWEAFF. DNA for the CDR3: TGTGCCACCAGCGCAGGGCCCGTTTGGGAAGCTTTCTTT.

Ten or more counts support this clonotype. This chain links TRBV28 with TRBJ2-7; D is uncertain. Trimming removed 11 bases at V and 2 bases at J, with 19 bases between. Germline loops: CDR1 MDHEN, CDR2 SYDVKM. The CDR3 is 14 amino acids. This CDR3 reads CASNSPARTYEQYF. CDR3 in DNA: TGTGCCTCCAACAGCCCGGCTCGCACCTACGAGCAGTACTTC.

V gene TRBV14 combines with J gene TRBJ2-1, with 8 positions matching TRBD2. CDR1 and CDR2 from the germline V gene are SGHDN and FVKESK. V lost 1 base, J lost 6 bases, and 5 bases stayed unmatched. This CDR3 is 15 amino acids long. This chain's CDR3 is CASSQVRTSSNEQFF. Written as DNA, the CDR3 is TGTGCCAGCAGCCAAGTACGGACTAGCTCCAATGAGCAGTTCTTC.

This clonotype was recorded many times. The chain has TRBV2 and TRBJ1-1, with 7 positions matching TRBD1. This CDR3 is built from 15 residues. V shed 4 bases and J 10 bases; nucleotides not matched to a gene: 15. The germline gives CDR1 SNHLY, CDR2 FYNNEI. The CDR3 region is CASSGQGGGLLVAFF. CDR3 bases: TGTGCCAGCAGTGGACAAGGAGGGGGCTTGCTTGTAGCTTTCTTT.

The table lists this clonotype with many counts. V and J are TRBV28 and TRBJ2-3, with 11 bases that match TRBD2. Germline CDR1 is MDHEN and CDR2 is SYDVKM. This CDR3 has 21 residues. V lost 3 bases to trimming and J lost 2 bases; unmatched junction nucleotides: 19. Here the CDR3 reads CASSFSGATGTSGGATDTQYF. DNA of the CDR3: TGTGCCAGCAGTTTTTCTGGGGCTACCGGGACTAGCGGAGGGGCCACAGATACGCAGTATTTT.

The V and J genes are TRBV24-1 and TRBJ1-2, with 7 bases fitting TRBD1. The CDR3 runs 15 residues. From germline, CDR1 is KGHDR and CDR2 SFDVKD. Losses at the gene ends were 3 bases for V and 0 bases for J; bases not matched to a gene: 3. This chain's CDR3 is CATSDGTATNYGYTF. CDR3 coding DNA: TGTGCCACCAGTGATGGGACAGCTACTAACTATGGCTACACCTTC.

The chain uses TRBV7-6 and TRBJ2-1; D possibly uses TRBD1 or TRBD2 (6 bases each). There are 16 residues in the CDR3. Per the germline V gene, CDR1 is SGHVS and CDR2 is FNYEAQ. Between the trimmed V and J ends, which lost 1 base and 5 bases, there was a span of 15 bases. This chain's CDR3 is CASSLGAGTSDNEQFF. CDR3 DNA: TGTGCCAGCAGCTTAGGGGCGGGGACATCGGACAATGAGCAGTTCTTC.

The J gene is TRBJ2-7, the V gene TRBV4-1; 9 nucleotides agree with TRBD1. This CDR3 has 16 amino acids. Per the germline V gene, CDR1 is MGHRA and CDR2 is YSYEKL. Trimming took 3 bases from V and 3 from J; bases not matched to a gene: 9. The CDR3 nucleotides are TGCGCCAGCAGCCAGGTCGGGGACAGGGTCCACTACGAGCAGTACTTC. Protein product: CASSQVGDRVHYEQYF.

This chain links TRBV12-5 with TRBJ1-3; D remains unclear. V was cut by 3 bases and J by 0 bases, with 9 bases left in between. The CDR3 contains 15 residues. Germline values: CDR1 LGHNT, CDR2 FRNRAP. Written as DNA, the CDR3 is TGTGCTAGTGGTTTCCCTGCGAGCTCTGGAAACACCATATATTTT. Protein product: CASGFPASSGNTIYF.

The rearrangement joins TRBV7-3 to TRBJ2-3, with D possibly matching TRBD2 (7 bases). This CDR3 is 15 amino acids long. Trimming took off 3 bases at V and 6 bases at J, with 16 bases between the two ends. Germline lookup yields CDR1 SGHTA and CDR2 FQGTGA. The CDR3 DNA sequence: TGTGCCAGCAGCTTCCTAGCGGAAGGGGGGGATACGCAGTATTTT. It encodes CASSFLAEGGDTQYF.

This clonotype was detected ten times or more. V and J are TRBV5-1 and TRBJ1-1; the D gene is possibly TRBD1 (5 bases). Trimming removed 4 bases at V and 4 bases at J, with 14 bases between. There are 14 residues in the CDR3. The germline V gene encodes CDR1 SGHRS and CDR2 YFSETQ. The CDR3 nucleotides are TGCGCCAGCAGCGGCCCGCGGGGGGGCACTGAAGCTTTCTTT. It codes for CASSGPRGGTEAFF.

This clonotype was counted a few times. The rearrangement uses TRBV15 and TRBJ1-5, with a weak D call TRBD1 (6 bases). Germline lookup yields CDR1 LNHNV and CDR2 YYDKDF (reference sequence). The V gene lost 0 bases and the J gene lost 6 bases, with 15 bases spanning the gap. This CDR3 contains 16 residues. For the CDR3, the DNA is TGTGCCACCAGCAGAGATGGTGGGGGGGCGACTCAGCCCCAGCATTTT. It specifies CATSRDGGGATQPQHF.

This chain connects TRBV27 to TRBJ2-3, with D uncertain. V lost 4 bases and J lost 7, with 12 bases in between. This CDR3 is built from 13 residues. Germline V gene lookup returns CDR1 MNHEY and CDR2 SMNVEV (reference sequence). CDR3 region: CASSSSSYNTQYF. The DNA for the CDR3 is TGTGCCAGCAGTTCCTCCAGCTATAATACGCAGTATTTT.

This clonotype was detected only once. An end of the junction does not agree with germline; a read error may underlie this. The CDR3 DNA sequence: TGTGCCAGCAGCTTAAGTTACCTTAGCACAGATACGCGGTATTTT. It is translated as CASSLSYLSTDTRYF. The gene calls are TRBV7-2 and TRBJ2-3; D is undetermined. This CDR3 spans 15 amino acids. Germline-derived CDR1 and CDR2 are SGHTA and FQGNSA.

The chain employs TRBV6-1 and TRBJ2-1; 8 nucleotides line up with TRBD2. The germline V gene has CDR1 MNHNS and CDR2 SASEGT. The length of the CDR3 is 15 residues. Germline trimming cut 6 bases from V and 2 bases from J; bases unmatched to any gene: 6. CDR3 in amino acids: CASSPGLVPYNEQFF. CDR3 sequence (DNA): TGTGCCAGCAGCCCGGGACTAGTGCCCTACAATGAGCAGTTCTTC.

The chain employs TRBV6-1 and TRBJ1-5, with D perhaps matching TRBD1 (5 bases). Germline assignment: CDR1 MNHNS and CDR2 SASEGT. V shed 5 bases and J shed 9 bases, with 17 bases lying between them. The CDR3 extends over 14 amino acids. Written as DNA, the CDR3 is TGTGCCAGCAGTACCGACTGGGGCTTGGGGCCCCAGCATTTT. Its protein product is CASSTDWGLGPQHF.

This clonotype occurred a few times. The CDR3, as DNA: TGCAGTGCTAGAAGTCCCAGAGGGCCGGACAATGAGCAGTTCTTC. It is translated as CSARSPRGPDNEQFF. The chain joins TRBV20-1 to TRBJ2-1; D perhaps matches TRBD2 (5 bases). Per germline, CDR1 DFQATT and CDR2 SNEGSKA (reference sequence). V gave up 2 bases and J gave up 5 bases, with 16 bases separating them. CDR3 size: 15 residues.

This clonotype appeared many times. Here the CDR3 reads CASSPRAGSGTEAFF. In DNA, the CDR3 is TGTGCCAGCAGTCCCCGGGCAGGTTCAGGGACTGAAGCTTTCTTT. The chain uses TRBV12-3 or TRBV12-4 and TRBJ1-1; the D gene is possibly TRBD1 (5 bases). This CDR3 has 15 amino acids. Trimming took off 5 bases at V and 5 bases at J, with 18 bases between the two ends.

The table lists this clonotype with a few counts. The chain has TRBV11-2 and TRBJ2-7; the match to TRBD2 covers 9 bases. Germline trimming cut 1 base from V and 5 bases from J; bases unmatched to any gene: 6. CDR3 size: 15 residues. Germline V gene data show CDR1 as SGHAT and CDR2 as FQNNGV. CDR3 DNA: TGTGCCAGCAGCTTAGTTGCGGGAGGGCCCCACGAGCAGTACTTC. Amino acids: CASSLVAGGPHEQYF. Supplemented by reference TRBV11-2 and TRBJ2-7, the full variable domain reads EAGVAQSPRYKIIEKRQSVAFWCNPISGHATLYWYQQILGQGPKLLIQFQNNGVVDDSQLPKDRFSAERLKGVDSTLKIQPAKLEDSAVYLCASSLVAGGPHEQYFGPGTRLTVT.

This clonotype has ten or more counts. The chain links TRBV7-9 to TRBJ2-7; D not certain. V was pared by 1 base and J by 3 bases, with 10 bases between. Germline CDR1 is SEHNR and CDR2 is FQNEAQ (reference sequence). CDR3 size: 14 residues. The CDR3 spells CASSLEASRYEQYF. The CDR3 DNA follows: TGTGCCAGCAGCTTAGAGGCGAGCCGCTACGAGCAGTACTTC. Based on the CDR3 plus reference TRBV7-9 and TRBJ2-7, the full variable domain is DTGVSQNPRHKITKRGQNVTFRCDPISEHNRLYWYRQTLGQGPEFLTYFQNEAQLEKSRLLSDRFSAERPKGSFSTLEIQRTEQGDSAMYLCASSLEASRYEQYFGPGTRLTVT.

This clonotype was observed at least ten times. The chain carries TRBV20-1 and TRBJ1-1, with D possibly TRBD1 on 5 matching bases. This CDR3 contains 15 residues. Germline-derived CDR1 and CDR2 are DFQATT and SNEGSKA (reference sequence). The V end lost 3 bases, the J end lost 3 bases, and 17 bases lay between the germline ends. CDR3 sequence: CSARTELSRDTEAFF. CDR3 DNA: TGCAGTGCTAGGACAGAACTAAGTAGGGACACTGAAGCTTTCTTT.